This T cell receptor (beta chain) was identified during a study of CD8 T cells in Susac syndrome. Random hexamers were used to reverse transcribe an amount of 0.5 to 1 ug RNA. TCRdb redid the calling of the immunoSEQ multiplex PCR reads with MiXCR, one entry per CDR3 protein. The sample holds more than 110,000 distinct CDR3 sequences, roughly 94% seen once. The sample was CD8+ T cells from PBMCs. The receptor was isolated from a human donor in good health.

The CDR3 nucleotides are TGCAGTGCCCAGGTGGGATGGAACACTGAAGCTTTCTTT. It translates to CSAQVGWNTEAFF. The genes are TRBV20-1 and TRBJ1-1, with unresolved D. The CDR3 contains 13 residues. Trimming took 6 bases from V and 1 from J, leaving 12 bases between them. CDR1 DFQATT and CDR2 SNEGSKA come from the germline V gene (reference sequence).